Included here is one T cell receptor (beta chain) sequence, with context. The data are from a study of blood T cell repertoires in COVID-19. The wider study: Researchers got acute and convalescent COVID-19 samples from the United States, Italy and Spain. In each case, the material was cDNA or gDNA derived from T cells, B-cell-depleted T cells, or PBMCs.

Seattle cases were enrolled at active infection and followed longitudinally. Germline lookup yields CDR1 MDHEN and CDR2 SYDVKM. This CDR3 is 16 amino acids long. Trimming stripped 5 bases from V and 4 bases from J, with 20 bases between. Sequencing was performed with immunoSEQ multiplex PCR; in TCRdb, only in-frame clones are kept and a portion is missing. In the table there are 440,000 or so clones, about 88% of which are singletons. This TCR derives from a woman in her thirties or forties with COVID-19, enrolled during active disease. Sequencing was performed on peripheral blood. The gene calls are TRBV28 and TRBJ1-2; maybe TRBD1 (6 bases). This chain's CDR3 is CASSPDSGGAFYGYTF. The CDR3 nucleotides read TGTGCCAGCAGTCCCGACTCTGGGGGCGCATTCTATGGCTACACCTTC.